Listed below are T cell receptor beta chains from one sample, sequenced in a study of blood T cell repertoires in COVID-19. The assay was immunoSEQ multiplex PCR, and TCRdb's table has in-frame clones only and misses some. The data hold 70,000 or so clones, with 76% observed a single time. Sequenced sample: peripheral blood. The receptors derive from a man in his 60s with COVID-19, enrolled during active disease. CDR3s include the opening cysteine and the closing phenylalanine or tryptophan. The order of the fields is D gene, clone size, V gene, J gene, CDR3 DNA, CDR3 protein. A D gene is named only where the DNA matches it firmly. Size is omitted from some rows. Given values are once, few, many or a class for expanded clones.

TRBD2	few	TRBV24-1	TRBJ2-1	TGTGCCACCAGTGACTCCTCACTAGCGGGAGGAAGAAATGAGCAGTTCTTC	CATSDSSLAGGRNEQFF
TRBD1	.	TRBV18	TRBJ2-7	TGTGCCAGCTCACTACCGGGACAGGGTACCTACGAGCAGTACTTC	CASSLPGQGTYEQYF
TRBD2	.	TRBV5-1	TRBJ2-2	TGCGCCAGCAGCTCTAGCGGGGGGGATACCGGGGAGCTGTTTTTT	CASSSSGGDTGELFF
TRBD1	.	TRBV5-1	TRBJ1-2	TGCGCCAGCAGCGCGGGACAGAATCATGGCTACACCTTC	CASSAGQNHGYTF
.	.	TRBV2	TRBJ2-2	TGTGCCAGCAGCCAGGAGGGGAGTGGGAGGGAGCTGTTTTTT	CASSQEGSGRELFF
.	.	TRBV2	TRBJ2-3	TGTGCCAGCAGCGAACTACAGACCGTTACGCAGTATTTT	CASSELQTVTQYF
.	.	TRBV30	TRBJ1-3	TGTGCCTGGAGGCCCCTTTCCACAGGAAACACCATATATTTT	CAWRPLSTGNTIYF
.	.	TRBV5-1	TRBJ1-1	TGCGCCAGCAGCTTGGCCAACAGGGACGGCACTGAAGCTTTCTTT	CASSLANRDGTEAFF
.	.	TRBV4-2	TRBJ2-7	TGTGCCAGCAGCCAAGGACAGGAGAGATCCTACGAGCAGTACTTC	CASSQGQERSYEQYF
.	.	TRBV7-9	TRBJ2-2	TGTGCCAGCAGTGCCCTTAATTCGGCCGGGGAGCTGTTTTTT	CASSALNSAGELFF
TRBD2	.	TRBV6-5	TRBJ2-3	TGTGCCAGCCGTCCGGGGGGGCTCGAGGATACGCAGTATTTT	CASRPGGLEDTQYF
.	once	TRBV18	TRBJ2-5	TGTGCCAGCTCACCAAGCCTCCAAGAGACCCAGTACTTC	CASSPSLQETQYF
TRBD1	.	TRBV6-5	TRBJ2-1	TGTGCCAGCAGCAACCGGGACAGGGGGCTGGAAGAGCAGTTCTTC	CASSNRDRGLEEQFF
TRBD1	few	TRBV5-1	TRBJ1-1	TGCGCCAGCAGCTTGGGACAGGGATCGAACACTGAAGCTTTCTTT	CASSLGQGSNTEAFF
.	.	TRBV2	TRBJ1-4	TGTGCCAGCAGTACAGGCTTCGGAACTAATGAAAAACTGTTTTTT	CASSTGFGTNEKLFF